This T cell receptor beta chain originates from a study of shared clonotypes between healthy human individuals. Regarding the study as a whole: Donor clonotype sharing was expected to depend on sequencing depth. Naive subsets, compared against memory subsets, generally had larger estimated richness values.

CD45RA+ naive and CD45RA-negative memory subsets were separated from CD4+ cells. V lost 5 bases to trimming and J lost 7 bases, with 11 bases between them. The CDR3 is 13 residues long. Germline CDR1 is WSHSY and CDR2 is SAAADI. This clone was picked up many times. Its target is unknown. TCRdb keeps only in-frame clones here, not all; method: immunoSEQ multiplex PCR. The table includes approximately 240,000 clones, under 80% detected once. The chain combines TRBV10-2 with TRBJ2-2; tentatively, D is TRBD2 (5 bases). The receptor comes from a man aged 25 to 45 in good health. Material: memory CD4+ T cells sorted from blood. As for subset: CD45RA-negative fraction. The CDR3 is CASSSLGYGELFF. In nucleotides, the CDR3 is TGCGCCAGCAGTTCACTAGGATACGGGGAGCTGTTTTTT.